This is a list of T cell receptor beta chains from one sample in a study of blood T cells in healthy people across ages. One entry per CDR3 protein results from TCRdb running MiXCR on the 5' RACE reads. The sample consists of around 800,000 distinct CDR3 sequences, about 62% of them appearing once. The specimen sequenced was blood. The receptor set was obtained from a man aged 30 to 45 in good health. CDR3s include the opening cysteine and the closing phenylalanine or tryptophan. A D gene is named only where the DNA matches it firmly. Part of the rows lack a size; the others show once, few, many or a class for expanded clones.

V	size	D	J	CDR3	DNA
TRBV12-3/TRBV12-4	NA	NA	TRBJ2-2	CASSRDGGTYTGELFF	TGTGCCAGCAGCCGTGATGGGGGAACTTACACCGGGGAGCTGTTTTTT
TRBV9	NA	NA	TRBJ2-3	CASSVGGTPDTQYF	TGTGCCAGCAGCGTGGGTGGGACCCCAGATACGCAGTATTTT
TRBV7-9	NA	NA	TRBJ2-3	CASSLALISTDTQYF	TGTGCCAGCAGCTTAGCGCTGATCTCTACAGATACGCAGTATTTT
TRBV11-2	NA	NA	TRBJ2-7	CASSRTTLSSEQYF	TGTGCCAGCAGCAGGACTACCCTGAGTAGCGAGCAGTACTTC
TRBV11-1	NA	TRBD2	TRBJ2-4	CASSTPGLAGVAKNIQYF	TGTGCCAGCAGCACGCCGGGACTAGCGGGGGTTGCCAAAAACATTCAGTACTTC
TRBV6-5	few	TRBD1	TRBJ2-7	CASSPTGLPSEQYF	TGTGCCAGCAGCCCGACAGGGTTGCCTTCCGAGCAGTACTTC
TRBV28	NA	TRBD1	TRBJ2-1	CASSGAQGMVREQFF	TGTGCCAGCAGTGGCGCACAGGGGATGGTCAGAGAGCAGTTCTTC
TRBV6-5	few	NA	TRBJ2-3	CASRRHDRDTQYF	TGTGCCAGCAGGCGCCACGACAGAGATACGCAGTATTTT
TRBV6-5	NA	NA	TRBJ2-7	CASISGFSYEQYF	TGTGCCAGCATCTCCGGGTTTAGCTACGAGCAGTACTTC
TRBV27	NA	NA	TRBJ1-5	CASRLGPSPNQPQHF	TGTGCCAGCAGACTCGGGCCGAGTCCCAATCAGCCCCAGCATTTT
TRBV12-3/TRBV12-4	few	NA	TRBJ2-7	CASSFRSGQYF	TGTGCCAGCAGTTTCCGGTCGGGGCAGTACTTC
TRBV29-1	NA	NA	TRBJ1-1	CSAARQLNTEAFF	TGCAGCGCCGCGAGGCAGTTGAACACTGAAGCTTTCTTT
TRBV5-1	NA	TRBD1	TRBJ1-4	CASSLGVFGTGAEKLFF	TGCGCCAGCAGCTTGGGGGTTTTCGGGACAGGGGCGGAAAAACTGTTTTTT
TRBV10-3	NA	NA	TRBJ2-3	CAIRQLGDGADTQYF	TGTGCCATCAGACAACTAGGAGACGGGGCAGATACGCAGTATTTT
TRBV28	NA	NA	TRBJ2-3	CASSFPGTTIRDTQYF	TGTGCCAGCAGTTTCCCCGGGACGACCATCCGAGATACGCAGTATTTT
TRBV6-5	few	NA	TRBJ2-5	CASFDAVQETQYF	TGTGCCAGCTTTGATGCAGTACAAGAGACCCAGTACTTC
TRBV6-2/TRBV6-3	NA	NA	TRBJ2-1	CASSSYGTYEQFF	TGTGCCAGCAGTTCCTACGGGACGTATGAGCAGTTCTTC